This T cell receptor (beta chain) was observed in a study of blood T cell repertoires in COVID-19 (dated by TCRdb to the early 2020s). Study-wide context: Samples covering the acute and convalescent phases of COVID-19 were provided by collaborators in the United States, Italy and Spain. Samples came from the ongoing ImmuneRACE study (first 160 participants) plus 1,254 subjects from 6 global collaborators. The prospective study material was composed of cDNA or gDNA derived from T cells, B-cell-depleted T cells, or PBMCs. The repertoires were released in a freely available public database intended as a resource for research on the immune response to SARS-CoV-2. A de-identified subject ID, COVID-19 status, age in years and sex were almost always included in the sample metadata. Where available, HLA class I and class II types were taken from metadata supplied by the sample provider and were not determined by assay-based typing. The dataset comprised deeply sampled blood TCRbeta repertoires from subjects exposed to, actively infected with, or recovered from COVID-19.

The CDR3 numbers 13 residues from cysteine through phenylalanine. Solely the CDR3 DNA is kept, with 39 bases framed from the first base. CDR1 SGHRS and CDR2 YFSETQ were looked up in the germline V gene. V lost 2 bases and J lost 8 bases; the stretch between them is 11 bases long. Remarks on this clone: This clone's antigen is unknown. Nothing much larger sits one base from this clone, and base qualities are not available.

One collaborating source in Seattle enrolled patients during active infection and followed them longitudinally through the course of disease. Collaborating institutions collected whole blood in K2EDTA tubes following their own protocols. Collaborator samples were shipped for TCRbeta analysis as frozen whole blood, isolated PBMCs, or DNA extracted from either sample type. The immunoSEQ Assay, a bias-controlled multiplex PCR, was used to amplify TCRbeta CDR3 regions from genomic DNA. On the authors' methods: Within the assay, amplification of reference gene primers was used to estimate how many nucleated cells each sample contained. Sequence reads were collapsed and filtered to measure the absolute abundance of every unique TCRbeta CDR3 rearrangement. For each sample, productive Simpson clonality was calculated as the square root of Simpson's diversity index across productive rearrangements. TCRdb provides this immuneACCESS table in a form limited to in-frame rearrangements. Some clones are lacking; in checked studies, under half of them reflect an unresolved V gene, and why the rest are absent is not known. V and J calls and clone size are as listed in that table; D and trimming were resolved from the DNA. The sample records over 100,000 clones, approximately 89% of which are singletons. Together, the top ten hold roughly 10% of the sample.

Results the study describes overall, beyond this receptor: How much clinical and demographic metadata was included differed by source and by participant, and the metadata was provided uncurated.

Sequencing was carried out using peripheral blood. The chain is made from TRBV5-1 and TRBJ2-1, with TRBD2 as a weak D call on 6 bases. This receptor was obtained from an older woman with COVID-19, enrolled during active disease. The CDR3 is CASSLLASDEQFF. The DNA reads as follows: TGCGCCAGCAGCTTACTAGCCTCGGATGAGCAGTTCTTC.